Below, one T cell receptor (beta chain) is given with its context. The ends were cut back, 3 bases at V and 0 bases at J, with 13 bases in the middle. The germline CDR1 and CDR2 sequences are SGHNT and YYREEE (reference sequence). The CDR3 loop spans 15 amino acids. The data originate from a study of OX40 agonist ivuxolimab in advanced cancers. Looking at the study overall: Dose-escalation patients were diagnosed with hepatocellular carcinoma, melanoma, renal cell cancer or head and neck cancer.

Sequencing was performed with immunoSEQ multiplex PCR; in TCRdb, only in-frame clones are kept and a portion is missing. This table holds 10,000 or so clones, around 72% found once. Blood samples were obtained at baseline, cycle 4 day 1, and cycle 7 day 1. Sequenced here: CD4+ or CD8+ T cells sorted from blood, sampled in a trial of the OX40 agonist ivuxolimab. This clonotype was obtained from an adult with an advanced solid tumor such as melanoma, head and neck, liver or kidney cancer. The chain combines TRBV5-4 with TRBJ2-7; D possibly corresponds to TRBD2 (5 bases). CDR3 sequence reads: CASSSRSESSYEQYF. As DNA, the CDR3 is TGTGCCAGCAGCTCGCGTAGCGAGAGCTCCTACGAGCAGTACTTC.